A selection of T cell receptor beta chains follows, all from one sample in a study of T cells in localized non-small cell lung cancer. This table comes from immunoSEQ multiplex PCR, and its TCRdb copy is limited to in-frame clones, with some not included. The profile shows about 83,000 clones, 65% to 85% of them singletons. The input for sequencing was peripheral blood, taken before any cancer treatment. These receptors originate from a female donor older than 55 with stage I lung adenocarcinoma. CDR3s include the opening cysteine and the closing phenylalanine or tryptophan. D genes are given only for firm matches. Clone size is shown for a subset of rows, as once, few, many or a class of expanded clone.

d_gene	len	v_gene	abundance	j_gene	CDR3aa	CDR3nt
-	15	TRBV29-1	-	TRBJ2-3	CSVEKAGADTDTQYF	TGCAGCGTTGAGAAGGCAGGGGCCGACACAGATACGCAGTATTTT
-	14	TRBV11-3	-	TRBJ2-7	CASSLGRTAYEQYF	TGTGCCAGCAGCTTAGGCCGTACAGCCTACGAGCAGTACTTC
TRBD1	16	TRBV19	-	TRBJ2-3	CASSPRTGGSADTQYF	TGTGCCAGTAGTCCGCGGACAGGGGGTAGTGCAGATACGCAGTATTTT
-	16	TRBV13	-	TRBJ2-5	CASSHLLRGIEETQYF	TGTGCCAGCAGCCACTTGCTCCGGGGAATCGAAGAGACCCAGTACTTC
-	11	TRBV20-1	-	TRBJ1-1	CSARVLSEAFF	TGCAGTGCTAGAGTCCTAAGTGAAGCTTTCTTT
TRBD1	14	TRBV27	-	TRBJ1-5	CASSLTGGNQPQHF	TGTGCCAGCAGTCTGACAGGGGGCAATCAGCCCCAGCATTTT
-	15	TRBV2	-	TRBJ2-2	CASSPGQTETGELFF	TGTGCCAGCAGCCCAGGACAAACGGAGACCGGGGAGCTGTTTTTT
TRBD2	14	TRBV6-1	-	TRBJ2-1	CASREAGVNNEQFF	TGTGCCAGCAGGGAGGCGGGAGTAAACAATGAGCAGTTCTTC
TRBD2	15	TRBV6-1	-	TRBJ2-1	CASKGFGGGTHEQFF	TGTGCCAGCAAGGGGTTTGGCGGGGGAACGCATGAGCAGTTCTTC
-	15	TRBV29-1	once	TRBJ2-2	CSVESPGLWAGELFF	TGCAGCGTTGAATCCCCGGGGTTATGGGCCGGGGAGCTGTTTTTT
TRBD2	13	TRBV28	once	TRBJ2-1	CASTTRWGLEQFF	TGTGCCAGCACCACTAGGTGGGGACTAGAGCAGTTCTTC
-	13	TRBV19	-	TRBJ2-2	CASRPQGTGELFF	TGTGCCAGTAGACCACAGGGAACCGGGGAGCTGTTTTTT
TRBD1	14	TRBV2	few	TRBJ1-2	CASSRQGAAYGYTF	TGTGCCAGCAGTAGACAGGGGGCTGCCTATGGCTACACCTTC
-	17	TRBV6-1	-	TRBJ1-2	CASSESQSQVGHYGYTF	TGTGCCAGCAGTGAATCACAGTCCCAGGTTGGGCACTATGGCTACACCTTC
TRBD2	16	TRBV10-3	-	TRBJ2-7	CAISESSGKSSYEQYF	TGTGCCATCAGTGAGTCTAGCGGGAAAAGCTCCTACGAGCAGTACTTC
-	18	TRBV4-3	few	TRBJ1-5	CASSPSGTAWTNNQPQHF	TGCGCCAGCAGCCCGTCCGGGACGGCCTGGACGAACAATCAGCCCCAGCATTTT
-	15	TRBV13	once	TRBJ2-1	CASSPASVYYNEQFF	TGTGCCAGCAGCCCGGCTAGCGTATATTACAATGAGCAGTTCTTC
-	14	TRBV19	-	TRBJ2-7	CASSIKAGFHEQYF	TGTGCCAGTAGTATAAAGGCAGGGTTCCACGAGCAGTACTTC
TRBD2	15	TRBV5-4	-	TRBJ2-3	CASSLEFLAGDTQYF	TGTGCCAGCAGCTTGGAATTTCTAGCGGGAGATACGCAGTATTTT
-	12	TRBV4-2	-	TRBJ1-2	CASSQNDGGYTF	TGTGCCAGCAGCCAAAACGACGGCGGCTACACCTTC
-	14	TRBV30	once	TRBJ1-2	CAWSSSRVNYGYTF	TGTGCCTGGAGTTCTTCCAGGGTGAACTATGGCTACACCTTC
-	16	TRBV7-3	-	TRBJ2-1	CASRSGGPRGGNEQFF	TGTGCCAGCAGGTCCGGTGGCCCCCGAGGAGGCAATGAGCAGTTCTTC
-	12	TRBV10-3	-	TRBJ1-2	CAISDRVYGYTF	TGTGCCATCAGTGACAGGGTCTATGGCTACACCTTC
-	16	TRBV11-2	-	TRBJ2-3	CASSLSRLRSTDTQYF	TGTGCCAGCAGCTTATCGAGACTGCGAAGCACAGATACGCAGTATTTT
-	14	TRBV9	-	TRBJ1-2	CASSVVDSPYGYTF	TGTGCCAGCAGCGTAGTCGACAGTCCCTATGGCTACACCTTC
TRBD2	17	TRBV19	-	TRBJ2-3	CASADRLAGVLTDTQYF	TGTGCCAGTGCCGATCGACTAGCGGGAGTCCTCACAGATACGCAGTATTTT
TRBD2	17	TRBV27	-	TRBJ2-1	CASSQGGRLAAYNEQFF	TGTGCCAGCAGTCAAGGGGGAAGACTAGCGGCCTACAATGAGCAGTTCTTC
TRBD2	16	TRBV7-3	once	TRBJ2-1	CASSLKGSGTTNEQFF	TGTGCCAGCAGCTTAAAAGGTAGCGGGACAACAAATGAGCAGTTCTTC